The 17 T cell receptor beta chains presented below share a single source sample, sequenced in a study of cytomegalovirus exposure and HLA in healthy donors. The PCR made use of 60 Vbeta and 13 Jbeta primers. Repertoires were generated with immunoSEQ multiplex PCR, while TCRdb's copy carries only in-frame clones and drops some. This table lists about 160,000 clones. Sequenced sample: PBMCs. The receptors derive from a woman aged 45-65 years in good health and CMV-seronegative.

Written as DNA, the CDR3 is TGTGCCAGCAGCTTAGGGCAGGGAGGTGGAAACACCATATATTTT. It translates to CASSLGQGGGNTIYF. The rearrangement uses TRBV7-8 and TRBJ1-3; maybe TRBD1 (5 bases). The length of the CDR3 is 15 residues. Germline values: CDR1 SGHVS, CDR2 FQNEAQ. Trimming left V 1 base short and J 3 bases short, with 10 bases between.

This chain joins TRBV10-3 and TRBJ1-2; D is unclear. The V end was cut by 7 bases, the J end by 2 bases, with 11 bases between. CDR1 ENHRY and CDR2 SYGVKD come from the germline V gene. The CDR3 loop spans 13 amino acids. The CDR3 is CAITENSNYGYTF. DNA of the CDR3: TGTGCCATCACAGAGAATAGCAACTATGGCTACACCTTC.

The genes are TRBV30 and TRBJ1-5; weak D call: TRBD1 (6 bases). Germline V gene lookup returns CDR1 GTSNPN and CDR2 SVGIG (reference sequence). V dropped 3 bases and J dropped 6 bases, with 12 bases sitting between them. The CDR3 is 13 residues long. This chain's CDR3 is CAWRDKQGQPQHF. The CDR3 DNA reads TGTGCCTGGAGAGACAAACAGGGTCAGCCCCAGCATTTT. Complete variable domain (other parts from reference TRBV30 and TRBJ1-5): SQTIHQWPATLVQPVGSPLSLECTVEGTSNPNLYWYRQAAGRGLQLLFYSVGIGQISSEVPQNLSASRPQDRQFILSSKKLLLSDSGFYLCAWRDKQGQPQHFGDGTRLSIL.

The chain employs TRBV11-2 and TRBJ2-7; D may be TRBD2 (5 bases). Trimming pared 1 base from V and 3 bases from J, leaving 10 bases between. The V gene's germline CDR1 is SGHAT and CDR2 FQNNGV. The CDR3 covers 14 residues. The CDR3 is CASSLGRPSYEQYF. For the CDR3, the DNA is TGTGCCAGCAGCTTAGGGAGGCCTAGCTACGAGCAGTACTTC.

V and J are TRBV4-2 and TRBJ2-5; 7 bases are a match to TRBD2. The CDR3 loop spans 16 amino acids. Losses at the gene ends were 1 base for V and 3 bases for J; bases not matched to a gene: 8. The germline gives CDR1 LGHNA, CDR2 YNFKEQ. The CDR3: CASSQAASGDEETQYF. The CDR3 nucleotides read TGTGCCAGCAGCCAAGCGGCCAGCGGGGATGAAGAGACCCAGTACTTC.

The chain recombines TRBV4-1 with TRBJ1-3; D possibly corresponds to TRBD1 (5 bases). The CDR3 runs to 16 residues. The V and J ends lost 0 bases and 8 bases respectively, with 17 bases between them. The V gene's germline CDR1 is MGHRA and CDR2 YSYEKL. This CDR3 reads CASSQDPGGFGDTIYF. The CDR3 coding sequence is TGCGCCAGCAGCCAAGACCCCGGGGGGTTTGGGGACACCATATATTTT.

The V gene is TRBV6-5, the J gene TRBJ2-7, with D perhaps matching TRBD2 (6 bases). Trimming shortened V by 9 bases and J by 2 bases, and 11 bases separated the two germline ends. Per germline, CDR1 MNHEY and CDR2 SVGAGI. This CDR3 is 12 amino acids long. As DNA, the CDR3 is TGTGCCAGTGCCGGGAGCGCCTACGAGCAGTACTTC. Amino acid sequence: CASAGSAYEQYF.

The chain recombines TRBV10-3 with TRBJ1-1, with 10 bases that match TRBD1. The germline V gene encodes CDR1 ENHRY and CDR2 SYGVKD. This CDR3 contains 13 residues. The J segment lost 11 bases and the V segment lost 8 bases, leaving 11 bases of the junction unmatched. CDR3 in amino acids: CAIVRDRGENAFF. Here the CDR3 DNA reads TGTGCCATCGTACGGGACAGGGGAGAGAATGCTTTCTTT.

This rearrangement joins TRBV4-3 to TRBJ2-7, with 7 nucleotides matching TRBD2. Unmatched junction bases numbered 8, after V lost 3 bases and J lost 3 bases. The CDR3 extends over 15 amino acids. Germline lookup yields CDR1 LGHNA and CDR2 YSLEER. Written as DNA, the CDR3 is TGCGCCAGCAGCCAGGGGGGGACGCATCACTACGAGCAGTACTTC. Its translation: CASSQGGTHHYEQYF.

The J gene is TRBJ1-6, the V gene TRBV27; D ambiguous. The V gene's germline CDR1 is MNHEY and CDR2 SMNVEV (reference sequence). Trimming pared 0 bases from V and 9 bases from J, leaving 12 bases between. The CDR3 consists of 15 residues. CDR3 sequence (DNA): TGTGCCAGCAGTTTATCGGCAGTAGAGGGTTCACCCCTCCACTTT. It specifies CASSLSAVEGSPLHF.

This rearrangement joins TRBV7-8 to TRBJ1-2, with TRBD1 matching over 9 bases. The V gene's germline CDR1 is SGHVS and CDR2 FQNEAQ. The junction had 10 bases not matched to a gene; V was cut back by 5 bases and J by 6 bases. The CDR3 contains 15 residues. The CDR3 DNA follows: TGTGCCAGCAGCGAAGCCGGGACAGGGAAGAATGGCTACACCTTC. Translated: CASSEAGTGKNGYTF.

The CDR3 loop is CAWGGDKSMQSNEKLFF. The CDR3 DNA reads as TGTGCCTGGGGGGGGGACAAGTCGATGCAGTCTAATGAAAAACTGTTTTTT. The chain recombines TRBV7-9 with TRBJ1-4, with a tentative D call TRBD1 (6 bases). The CDR3 is made up of 17 amino acids. Germline V gene lookup returns CDR1 SEHNR and CDR2 FQNEAQ (reference sequence). V lost 11 bases and J 3 bases, leaving 25 bases between the germline ends.

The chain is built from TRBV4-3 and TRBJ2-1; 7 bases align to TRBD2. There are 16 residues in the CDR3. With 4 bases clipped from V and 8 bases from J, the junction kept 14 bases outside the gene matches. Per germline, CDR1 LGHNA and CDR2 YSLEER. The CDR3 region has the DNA TGCGCCAGCAGCCCGCGGAGCGGCGGGAGCTCCCATGAGCAGTTCTTC. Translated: CASSPRSGGSSHEQFF.

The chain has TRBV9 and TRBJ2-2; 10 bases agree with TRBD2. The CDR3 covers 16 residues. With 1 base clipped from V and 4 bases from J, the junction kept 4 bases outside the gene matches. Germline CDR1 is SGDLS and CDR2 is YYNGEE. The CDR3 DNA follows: TGTGCCAGCAGCGTATCGTCTAGCGGGAGCACCGGGGAGCTGTTTTTT. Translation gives CASSVSSSGSTGELFF. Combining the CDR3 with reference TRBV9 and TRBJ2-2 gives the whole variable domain DSGVTQTPKHLITATGQRVTLRCSPRSGDLSVYWYQQSLDQGLQFLIQYYNGEERAKGNILERFSAQQFPDLHSELNLSSLELGDSALYFCASSVSSSGSTGELFFGEGSRLTVL.

Here the CDR3 reads CASRDLGQGAIGNTEAFF. The CDR3 DNA is TGCGCCAGCAGGGACCTTGGACAGGGGGCGATTGGGAACACTGAAGCTTTCTTT. The chain employs TRBV10-2 and TRBJ1-1; 11 bases are shared with TRBD1. The CDR3 contains 18 residues. The germline CDR1 and CDR2 sequences are WSHSY and SAAADI. J lost 1 base, V lost 6 bases, and 13 bases had no gene match.

CDR3: CATYDRANTDTQYF. CDR3 DNA sequence: TGTGCCACATACGACAGGGCAAACACAGATACGCAGTATTTT. V and J are TRBV6-6 and TRBJ2-3, with TRBD1 identical over 7 bases. CDR3 length: 14 residues. CDR1 and CDR2 (germline): MNHNY, SVGAGI (reference sequence). Trimming cost V 10 bases and J 2 bases; bases outside gene matches: 9.

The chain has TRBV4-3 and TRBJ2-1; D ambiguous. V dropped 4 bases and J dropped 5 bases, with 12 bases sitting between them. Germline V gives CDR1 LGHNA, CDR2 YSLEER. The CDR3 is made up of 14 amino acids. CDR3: CASSLPGSHNEQFF. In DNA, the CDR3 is TGCGCCAGCAGCCTCCCTGGCTCGCACAATGAGCAGTTCTTC.